This T cell receptor (beta chain) was identified during a study of shared clonotypes between healthy human individuals. Notes on the study in general: Sequencing depth was expected to influence donor clonotype sharing. Rarefaction demonstrated incomplete sorted-subset sequencing despite large depth.

Libraries were prepared by immunoSEQ multiplex PCR; TCRdb keeps only in-frame clonotypes and omits some of them. This sample has some 2.3 million clones; more than 80% occur once, and the top ten carry around 0.4%. There are 16 residues in the CDR3. The germline V gene encodes CDR1 MNHNY and CDR2 SVGAGI (reference sequence). A remark on this clone: The target antigen is unknown.

The sequenced material came from naive CD4+ T cells from PBMCs. Sample subset: CD45RA+ positively selected. This chain joins TRBV6-6 and TRBJ2-5; possibly TRBD2 for D (5 bases). The J call is in doubt because the DNA end fits TRBJ2-7 better. This receptor was obtained from a young man in good health. Some clones in this sample may be carry-over from other donors' samples. The CDR3 reads CASTPLGSGISYEQYF. The CDR3 DNA reads TGTGCCAGCACCCCACTAGGATCAGGCATCTCCTACGAGCAGTACTTC.